This T cell receptor beta chain was retrieved from a study of shared clonotypes between healthy human individuals. Study details: Each donor had three CD4 naive, three CD4 memory, two CD8 naive and one CD8 memory plate. Points from the study as a whole: Clonotypes shared by all four sorted-subset donors had higher generation probabilities than non-shared clonotypes. In the sorted subsets, rarefaction showed sequencing was incomplete despite large depth.

The germline V gene encodes CDR1 SEHNR and CDR2 FQNEAQ (reference sequence). This CDR3 contains 13 residues. Trimming left V 3 bases short and J 7 bases short, with 12 bases between. Data came from immunoSEQ multiplex PCR; TCRdb stores just in-frame clones and leaves some out. The sample holds roughly 1,800,000 clones; about 95% are singletons and the top ten take approximately 1.2%. It was CD45RO-negative cells, positively selected for CCR7, that made up naive CD8 cells, with terminally differentiated effector memory CD45RA+ cells excluded. Points on this clone: Its antigen is undetermined.

This chain uses TRBV7-9 with TRBJ1-1; D may be TRBD1 (5 bases). Material: naive CD8+ T cells sorted from blood. This sequence was found in a man aged 18 to 29 in good health. CDR3 nucleotides: TGTGCCAGCAGCTTGGACGGGGGGTTTGAAGCTTTCTTT. This gives the protein CASSLDGGFEAFF.